Sequencing of this T cell receptor beta chain was carried out in a study of CD8+ T cells in alopecia areata. Findings and limits, study-wide: Whereas mice showed it more clearly, TCR sharing across patients was murkier, possibly because of HLA.

Germline V gives CDR1 MDHEN, CDR2 SYDVKM. Trimming took 7 bases from V and 2 from J, leaving 9 bases between them. The CDR3 loop spans 13 amino acids. Comment on this clone: Its specificity is not known.

Sequencing templates came from extracted RNA that was reverse transcribed into cDNA. Method: immunoSEQ multiplex PCR; TCRdb's copy keeps in-frame clones and lacks some. The sample consists of approximately 150,000 clones, 55% of them appearing once. The sequence was obtained from a human donor in good health. The rearrangement links TRBV28 to TRBJ2-1; possible D gene TRBD1, 6 bases. Sequencing used CD4+ T cells sorted from blood. CDR3 in amino acids: CASKAGAYNEQFF. The CDR3, as DNA: TGTGCCAGCAAGGCAGGGGCCTACAATGAGCAGTTCTTC.